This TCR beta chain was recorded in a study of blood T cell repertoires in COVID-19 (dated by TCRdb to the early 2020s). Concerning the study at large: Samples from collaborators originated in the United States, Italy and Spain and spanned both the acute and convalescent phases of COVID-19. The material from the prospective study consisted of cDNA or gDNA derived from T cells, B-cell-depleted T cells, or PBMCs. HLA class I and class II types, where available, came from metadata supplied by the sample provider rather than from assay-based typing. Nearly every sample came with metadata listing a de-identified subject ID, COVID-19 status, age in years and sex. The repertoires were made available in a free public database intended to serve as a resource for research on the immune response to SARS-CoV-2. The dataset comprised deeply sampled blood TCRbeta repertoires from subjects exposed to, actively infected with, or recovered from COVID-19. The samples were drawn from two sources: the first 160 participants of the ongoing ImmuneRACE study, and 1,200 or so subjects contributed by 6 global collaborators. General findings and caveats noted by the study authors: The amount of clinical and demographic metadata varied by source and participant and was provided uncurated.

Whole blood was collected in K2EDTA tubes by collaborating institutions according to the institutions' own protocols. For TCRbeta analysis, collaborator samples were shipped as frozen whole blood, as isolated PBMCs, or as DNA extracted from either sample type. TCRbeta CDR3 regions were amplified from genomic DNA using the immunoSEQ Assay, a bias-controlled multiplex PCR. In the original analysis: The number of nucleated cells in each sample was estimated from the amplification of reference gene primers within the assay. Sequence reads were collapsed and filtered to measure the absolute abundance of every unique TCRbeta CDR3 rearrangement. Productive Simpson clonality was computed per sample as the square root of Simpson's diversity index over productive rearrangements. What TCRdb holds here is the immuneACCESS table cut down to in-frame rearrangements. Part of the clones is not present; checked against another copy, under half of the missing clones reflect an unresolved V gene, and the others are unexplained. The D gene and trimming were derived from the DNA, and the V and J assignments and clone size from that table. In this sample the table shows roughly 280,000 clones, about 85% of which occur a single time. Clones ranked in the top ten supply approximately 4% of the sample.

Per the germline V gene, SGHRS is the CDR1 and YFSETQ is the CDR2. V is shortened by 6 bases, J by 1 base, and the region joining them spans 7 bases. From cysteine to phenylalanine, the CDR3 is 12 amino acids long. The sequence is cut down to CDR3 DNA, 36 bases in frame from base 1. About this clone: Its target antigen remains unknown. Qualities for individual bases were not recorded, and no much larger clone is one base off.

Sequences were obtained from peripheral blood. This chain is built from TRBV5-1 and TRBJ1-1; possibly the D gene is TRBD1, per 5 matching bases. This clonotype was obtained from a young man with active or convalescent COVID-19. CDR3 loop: CASTDKNTEAFF. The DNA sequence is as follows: TGCGCCAGCACGGACAAGAACACTGAAGCTTTCTTT.